These 5 T cell receptor beta chains came from one sample sequenced in a study of T cells in Graves' hyperthyroidism and ophthalmopathy. Researchers amplified the TCR beta CDR3 regions from RNA transcripts. The study used the HTBI primer set for a first-round RT-PCR of the TCR CDR3. TCRdb fed the multiplex PCR reads into MiXCR, producing one record per CDR3 protein. The sample lists fewer than 450,000 distinct CDR3 sequences, roughly 15% seen once, with 15% to 20% in the top ten. The sequenced sample consisted of blood. These receptors were obtained from a woman aged 55-75 years with Graves' ophthalmopathy.

This clonotype was seen many times. V and J are TRBV4-1 and TRBJ2-1; D is possibly TRBD1 (5 bases). The CDR3 totals 15 residues. V lost 1 base and J 8 bases, leaving 15 bases between the germline ends. CDR1 and CDR2 (germline): MGHRA, YSYEKL. This CDR3 reads CASSQVRRQGDEQFF. The CDR3 nucleotides are TGCGCCAGCAGCCAAGTTCGTCGGCAAGGGGATGAGCAGTTCTTC.

This chain connects TRBV7-9 to TRBJ2-1; TRBD2 agrees at 12 bases. Germline V CDR1 and CDR2: SEHNR, FQNEAQ (reference sequence). The CDR3 is 19 residues long. With 2 bases clipped from V and 0 bases from J, the junction kept 8 bases outside the gene matches. The CDR3 DNA is TGTGCCAGCAGCTTAAGGGCTAGCGGGAGGGTAAGCTCCTACAATGAGCAGTTCTTC. Amino acids: CASSLRASGRVSSYNEQFF.

This clonotype was detected ten times or more. The chain links TRBV20-1 to TRBJ2-5; tentatively, D is TRBD1 or TRBD2 (5 bases each). The V gene's germline CDR1 is DFQATT and CDR2 SNEGSKA (reference sequence). Trimming removed 0 bases from V and 3 bases from J, with 14 bases in between. The CDR3 loop spans 15 amino acids. CDR3 region: CSARETGQGKETQYF. CDR3 DNA sequence: TGCAGTGCTAGAGAGACGGGGCAGGGAAAAGAGACCCAGTACTTC.

This clonotype was counted at least ten times. This chain joins TRBV3-1 and TRBJ2-1; 8 bases match TRBD1. CDR1 and CDR2 (germline): LGHDT, YNNKEL (reference sequence). With 6 bases clipped from V and 2 bases from J, the junction kept 6 bases outside the gene matches. This CDR3 contains 15 residues. CDR3 sequence (DNA): TGTGCCAGCAGTCCAGACAGGGGACCCTACAATGAGCAGTTCTTC. Translating it yields CASSPDRGPYNEQFF.

This clonotype was counted many times. The junction does not match germline at one end; this may be a read error. The chain links TRBV12-3 or TRBV12-4 to TRBJ2-5; unclear D gene. The CDR3 is made up of 11 amino acids. CDR3 nucleotides: TGTGCCAGCAGCTTAGGGGAGACCCAGTACTTC. This gives the protein CASSLGETQYF.